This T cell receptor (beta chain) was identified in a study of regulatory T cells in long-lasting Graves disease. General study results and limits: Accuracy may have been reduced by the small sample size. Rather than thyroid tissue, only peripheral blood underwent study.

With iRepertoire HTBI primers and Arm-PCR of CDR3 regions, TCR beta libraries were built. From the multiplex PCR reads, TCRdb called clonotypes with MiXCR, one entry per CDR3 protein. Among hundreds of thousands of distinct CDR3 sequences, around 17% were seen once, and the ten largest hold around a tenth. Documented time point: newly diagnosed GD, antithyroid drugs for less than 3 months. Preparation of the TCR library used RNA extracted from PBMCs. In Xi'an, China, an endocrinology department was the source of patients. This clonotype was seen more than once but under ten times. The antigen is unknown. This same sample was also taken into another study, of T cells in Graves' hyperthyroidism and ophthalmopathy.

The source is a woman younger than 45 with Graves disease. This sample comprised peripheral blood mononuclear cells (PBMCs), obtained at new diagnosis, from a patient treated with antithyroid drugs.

The DNA of the CDR3 is TGCAGTGCTTCCCTTGTCCCCGCGGACTATGGCTACACCTTC. Translating it yields CSASLVPADYGYTF. The gene calls are TRBV20-1 and TRBJ1-2, with D unresolved. V lost 5 bases and J lost 3, with 16 bases in between. This CDR3 region has 14 residues. In germline, CDR1 is DFQATT, CDR2 SNEGSKA (reference sequence).